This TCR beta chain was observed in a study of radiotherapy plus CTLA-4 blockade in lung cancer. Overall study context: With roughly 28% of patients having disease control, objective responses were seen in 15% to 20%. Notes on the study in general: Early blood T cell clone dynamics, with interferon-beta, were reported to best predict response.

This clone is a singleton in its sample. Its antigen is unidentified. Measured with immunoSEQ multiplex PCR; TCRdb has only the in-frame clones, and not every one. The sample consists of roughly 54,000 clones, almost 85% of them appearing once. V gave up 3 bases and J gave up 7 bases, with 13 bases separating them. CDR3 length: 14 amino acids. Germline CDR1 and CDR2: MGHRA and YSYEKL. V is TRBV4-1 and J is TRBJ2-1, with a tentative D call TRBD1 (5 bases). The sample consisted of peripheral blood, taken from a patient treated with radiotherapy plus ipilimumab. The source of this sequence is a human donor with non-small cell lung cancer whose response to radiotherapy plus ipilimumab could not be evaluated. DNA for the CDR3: TGCGCCAGCAGCCATGGTACAGGTGGAAATGAGCAGTTCTTC. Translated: CASSHGTGGNEQFF.